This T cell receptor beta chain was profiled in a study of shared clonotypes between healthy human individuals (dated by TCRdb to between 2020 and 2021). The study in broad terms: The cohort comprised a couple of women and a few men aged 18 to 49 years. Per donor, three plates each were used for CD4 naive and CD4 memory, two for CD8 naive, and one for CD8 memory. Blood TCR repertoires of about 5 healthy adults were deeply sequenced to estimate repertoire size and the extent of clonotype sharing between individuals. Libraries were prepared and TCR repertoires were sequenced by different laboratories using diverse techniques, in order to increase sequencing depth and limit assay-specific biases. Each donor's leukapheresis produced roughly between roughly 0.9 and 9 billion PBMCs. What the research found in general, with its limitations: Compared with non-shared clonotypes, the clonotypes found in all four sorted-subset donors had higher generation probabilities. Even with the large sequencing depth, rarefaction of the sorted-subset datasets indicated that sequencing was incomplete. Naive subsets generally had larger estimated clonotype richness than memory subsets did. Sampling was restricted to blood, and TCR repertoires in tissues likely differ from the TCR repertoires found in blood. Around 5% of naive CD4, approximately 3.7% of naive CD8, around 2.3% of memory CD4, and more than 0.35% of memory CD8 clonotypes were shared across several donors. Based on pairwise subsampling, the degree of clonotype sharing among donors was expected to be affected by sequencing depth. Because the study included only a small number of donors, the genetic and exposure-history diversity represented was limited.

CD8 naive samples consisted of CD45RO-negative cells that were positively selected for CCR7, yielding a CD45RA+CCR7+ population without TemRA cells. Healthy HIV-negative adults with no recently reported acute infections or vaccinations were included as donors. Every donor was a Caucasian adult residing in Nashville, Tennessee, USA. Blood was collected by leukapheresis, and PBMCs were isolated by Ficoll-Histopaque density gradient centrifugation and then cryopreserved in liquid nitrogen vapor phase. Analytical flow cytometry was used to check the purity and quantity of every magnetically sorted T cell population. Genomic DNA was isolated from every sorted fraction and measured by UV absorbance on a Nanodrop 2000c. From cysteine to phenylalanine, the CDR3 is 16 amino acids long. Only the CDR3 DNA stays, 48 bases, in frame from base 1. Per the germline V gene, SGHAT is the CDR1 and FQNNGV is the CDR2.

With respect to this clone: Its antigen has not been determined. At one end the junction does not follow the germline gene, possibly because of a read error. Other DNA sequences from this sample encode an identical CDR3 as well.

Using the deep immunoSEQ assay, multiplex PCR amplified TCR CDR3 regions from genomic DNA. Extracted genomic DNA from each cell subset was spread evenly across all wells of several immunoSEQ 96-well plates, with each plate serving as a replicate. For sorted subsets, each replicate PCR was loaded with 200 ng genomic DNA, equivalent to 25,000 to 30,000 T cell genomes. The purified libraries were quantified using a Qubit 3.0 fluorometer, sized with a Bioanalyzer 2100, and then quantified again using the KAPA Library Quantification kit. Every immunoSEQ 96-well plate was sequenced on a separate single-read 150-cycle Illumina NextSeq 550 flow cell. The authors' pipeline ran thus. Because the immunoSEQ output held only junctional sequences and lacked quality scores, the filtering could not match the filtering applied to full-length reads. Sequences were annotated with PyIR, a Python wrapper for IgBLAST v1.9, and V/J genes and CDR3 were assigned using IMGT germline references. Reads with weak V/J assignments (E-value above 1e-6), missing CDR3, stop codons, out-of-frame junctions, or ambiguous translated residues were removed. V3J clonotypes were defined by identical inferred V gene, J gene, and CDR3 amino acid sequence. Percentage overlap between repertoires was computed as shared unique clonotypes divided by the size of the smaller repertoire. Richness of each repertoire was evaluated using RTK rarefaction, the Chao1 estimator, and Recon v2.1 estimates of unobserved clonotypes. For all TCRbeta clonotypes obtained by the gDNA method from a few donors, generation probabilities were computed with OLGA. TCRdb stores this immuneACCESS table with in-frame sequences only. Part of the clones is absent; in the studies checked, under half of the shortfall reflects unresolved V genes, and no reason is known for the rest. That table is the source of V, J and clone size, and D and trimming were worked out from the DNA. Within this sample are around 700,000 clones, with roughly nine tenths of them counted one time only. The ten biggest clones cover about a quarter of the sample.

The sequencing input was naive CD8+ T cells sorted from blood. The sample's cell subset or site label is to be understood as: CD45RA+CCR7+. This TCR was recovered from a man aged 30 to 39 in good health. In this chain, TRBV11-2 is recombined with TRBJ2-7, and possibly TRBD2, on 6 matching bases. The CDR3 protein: CASSSAGGAGAYEQYF. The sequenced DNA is TGCGCCAGCAGCTCCGCCGGCGGGGCCGGTGCCTACGAGCAGTACTTC.